What follows are 24 T cell receptor beta chains derived from one specimen sequenced in a study of T cell clones after liver transplantation. Clones were read by immunoSEQ multiplex PCR, and TCRdb kept only the in-frame ones, dropping some. The sample contains 70,000 to 85,000 clones, 75% to 85% of which appear only once. The material was CD4+ T cells from blood, obtained before liver transplant. All receptors come from a human donor who received a liver transplant.

V is TRBV18 and J is TRBJ2-5; 7 positions agree with TRBD1. Trimming took 3 bases from V and 4 from J; bases not matched to a gene: 11. From germline, CDR1 is KGHSH and CDR2 LQKENI. The CDR3 consists of 16 residues. The CDR3 sequence is CASSPGTAASGETQYF. CDR3 in DNA: TGTGCCAGCTCACCGGGGACAGCTGCTTCGGGAGAGACCCAGTACTTC. The full variable domain, completed using reference TRBV18 and TRBJ2-5, is NAGVMQNPRHLVRRRGQEARLRCSPMKGHSHVYWYRQLPEEGLKFMVYLQKENIIDESGMPKERFSAEFPKEGPSILRIQQVVRGDSAAYFCASSPGTAASGETQYFGPGTRLLVL.

This rearrangement joins TRBV5-4 to TRBJ2-7; unclear D gene. In germline, CDR1 is SGHNT, CDR2 YYREEE (reference sequence). The CDR3 is made up of 13 amino acids. Trimming cost V 4 bases and J 7 bases, with 15 bases left between them. The CDR3 region is CASSIKTGWEQYF. The CDR3 DNA follows: TGTGCCAGCAGCATTAAGACGGGCTGGGAGCAGTACTTC.

This chain's CDR3 is CASSPTGRVYNEQFF. CDR3 nucleotide sequence: TGTGCCAGCAGTCCCACGGGGAGAGTCTACAATGAGCAGTTCTTC. This chain connects TRBV6-5 to TRBJ2-1; D is possibly TRBD2 (5 bases). The V end lost 5 bases, the J end lost 3 bases, and 14 bases lay between the germline ends. This CDR3 spans 15 amino acids. CDR1 and CDR2 (germline): MNHEY, SVGAGI.

The rearrangement links TRBV11-2 to TRBJ2-7; D uncertain. This CDR3 is built from 16 residues. Germline V gives CDR1 SGHAT, CDR2 FQNNGV. The V gene lost 2 bases and the J gene lost 0 bases, with 14 bases spanning the gap. CDR3 DNA: TGTGCCAGCAGCTTATTTGGTAGGGCCAACTCCTACGAGCAGTACTTC. As protein: CASSLFGRANSYEQYF.

The CDR3 DNA reads as TGTGCCAGCAGCTTGAACGGGGGCTGGGGCTACACCTTC. The encoded protein is CASSLNGGWGYTF. The rearrangement uses TRBV5-4 and TRBJ1-2; TRBD1 might be the D (6 bases). The CDR3 spans 13 residues. CDR1 is SGHNT and CDR2 is YYREEE in the germline V gene (reference sequence). Trimming removed 1 base from V and 8 bases from J, with 12 bases in between.

The chain links TRBV5-1 to TRBJ2-2, with TRBD1 matching 7 bases. Germline V gene data show CDR1 as SGHRS and CDR2 as YFSETQ. This CDR3 region has 15 residues. The ends lost 3 bases at V and 5 bases at J; junction bases unmatched: 7. CDR3 residues: CASSSGTAITGELFF. CDR3 bases: TGCGCCAGCAGCTCCGGGACAGCTATTACCGGGGAGCTGTTTTTT.

The chain uses TRBV30 and TRBJ1-5, with 10 bases that match TRBD1. The CDR3 totals 13 residues. From germline, CDR1 is GTSNPN and CDR2 SVGIG (reference sequence). The trim removed 5 bases at V and 7 bases at J, leaving 5 bases unmatched. The chain's CDR3 is CAWGGTGVQPQHF. The CDR3 DNA reads TGTGCCTGGGGGGGGACAGGGGTACAGCCCCAGCATTTT.

This chain connects TRBV19 to TRBJ1-4, with TRBD1 matching 10 bases. Germline assignment: CDR1 LNHDA and CDR2 SQIVND (reference sequence). V lost 3 bases and J lost 8; bases outside the gene matches: 9. The CDR3 consists of 16 residues. For the CDR3, the DNA is TGTGCCAGTAGTATCGACACTGACAGGGGGCGGGAAAAACTGTTTTTT. Translating gives CASSIDTDRGREKLFF. Supplemented by reference TRBV19 and TRBJ1-4, the full variable domain reads DGGITQSPKYLFRKEGQNVTLSCEQNLNHDAMYWYRQDPGQGLRLIYYSQIVNDFQKGDIAEGYSVSREKKESFPLTVTSAQKNPTAFYLCASSIDTDRGREKLFFGSGTQLSVL.

This clone has just one count. The gene calls are TRBV5-8 and TRBJ1-1, with D unresolved. CDR3 length equals 14 residues. The V and J ends lost 4 bases and 5 bases respectively, with 15 bases between them. Germline V lookup: CDR1 SGHTS, CDR2 YDEGEE. CDR3 nucleotide sequence: TGTGCCAGCAGCAAACCTACGAGACTGACTGAAGCTTTCTTT. This sequence encodes CASSKPTRLTEAFF.

This clone showed up just once. V gene TRBV5-1 combines with J gene TRBJ2-1, with D possibly being TRBD1 or TRBD2 (7 bases each). Germline assignment: CDR1 SGHRS and CDR2 YFSETQ. This CDR3 contains 16 residues. V dropped 4 bases and J dropped 2 bases, with 16 bases sitting between them. The CDR3 nucleotides read TGCGCCAGCAGCCTCCTGGGAGGGGGCCCCTACAATGAGCAGTTCTTC. It is translated as CASSLLGGGPYNEQFF.

The chain has TRBV2 and TRBJ1-4; the D gene is possibly TRBD1 (5 bases). CDR3 length equals 14 residues. Trimming took 6 bases from V and 7 from J, leaving 15 bases between them. Germline lookup yields CDR1 SNHLY and CDR2 FYNNEI. CDR3 nucleotide sequence: TGTGCCAGCAGCCCCATACGGGACGGTGAAAAACTGTTTTTT. This encodes CASSPIRDGEKLFF.

This clone was counted a few times. The chain employs TRBV18 and TRBJ1-2, with D possibly TRBD1 on 5 matching bases. V lost 0 bases and J 0 bases, leaving 14 bases between the germline ends. Germline V gene sequence: CDR1 KGHSH, CDR2 LQKENI. The CDR3 has 17 residues. The CDR3 region has the DNA TGTGCCAGCTCACCACCCTCGGGACCGAGAGCTAACTATGGCTACACCTTC. Residues: CASSPPSGPRANYGYTF.

The V and J genes are TRBV6-5 and TRBJ1-5; possible D gene TRBD1, 5 bases. Germline assignment: CDR1 MNHEY and CDR2 SVGAGI. V was cut by 0 bases and J by 3 bases, with 6 bases left in between. This CDR3 region has 14 residues. CDR3 coding DNA: TGTGCCAGCAGTTACTCGGGGCCCAATCAGCCCCAGCATTTT. Translation: CASSYSGPNQPQHF.

The chain combines TRBV21-1 with TRBJ2-5; the listed D gene, TRBD2, was not tested against the DNA. TRBV21-1 is classified as a pseudogene. This CDR3 contains 18 residues. CDR3 region: CASSKGAYSGSDEETQYF. The CDR3 DNA reads as TGTGCCAGCAGCAAAGGGGCGTATAGCGGGAGTGATGAAGAGACCCAGTACTTC.

This chain links TRBV9 with TRBJ1-2; D might be TRBD1 (6 bases). The CDR3 runs to 12 residues. Between the trimmed V and J ends, which lost 4 bases and 7 bases, there was a span of 11 bases. The V gene's germline CDR1 is SGDLS and CDR2 YYNGEE. The CDR3 sequence: CASSSQGSGYTF. Here the CDR3 DNA reads TGTGCCAGCAGCTCTCAGGGGTCTGGCTACACCTTC. The full variable domain, completed using reference TRBV9 and TRBJ1-2, is DSGVTQTPKHLITATGQRVTLRCSPRSGDLSVYWYQQSLDQGLQFLIQYYNGEERAKGNILERFSAQQFPDLHSELNLSSLELGDSALYFCASSSQGSGYTFGSGTRLTVV.

The rearrangement uses TRBV7-2 and TRBJ2-5, with unresolved D. The germline V and J ends were trimmed by 4 bases and 4 bases, with 13 bases remaining between them. The CDR3 length is 14 residues. Germline loops: CDR1 SGHTA, CDR2 FQGNSA. The CDR3 DNA reads TGTGCCAGCAGCTCCATCTACAGTGGAGAGACCCAGTACTTC. This gives the protein CASSSIYSGETQYF.

This sequence joins TRBV5-1 and TRBJ2-1; TRBD2 matches 12 bases. From germline, CDR1 is SGHRS and CDR2 YFSETQ. The CDR3 is made up of 15 amino acids. J was trimmed by 3 bases and V by 6 bases; bases with no gene match: 4. The CDR3 nucleotides are TGCGCCAGCATCCGGACTAGCGGGGTCTACAATGAGCAGTTCTTC. Translated, it gives CASIRTSGVYNEQFF.

The table lists this clone with a count of one. The chain has TRBV2 and TRBJ1-5; 8 nucleotides agree with TRBD1. Per the germline V gene, CDR1 is SNHLY and CDR2 is FYNNEI. The CDR3 consists of 15 residues. J was trimmed by 4 bases and V by 7 bases; bases with no gene match: 9. The CDR3 DNA sequence: TGTGCCAGCACAGGTGACAGGGGAGGGAATCAGCCCCAGCATTTT. Protein sequence: CASTGDRGGNQPQHF.

The chain employs TRBV5-1 and TRBJ1-2; perhaps TRBD1 as D (6 bases). V lost 2 bases, J lost 8 bases, and 13 bases lay in between. CDR1 is SGHRS, CDR2 YFSETQ, per germline. The CDR3 runs to 13 residues. The CDR3 loop is CASSLQGTEGYTF. The CDR3 DNA reads TGCGCCAGCAGCTTACAGGGAACGGAAGGCTACACCTTC.

This rearrangement joins TRBV19 to TRBJ1-2, with D unresolved. The germline gives CDR1 LNHDA, CDR2 SQIVND (reference sequence). The CDR3 has 13 residues. The ends were cut back, 4 bases at V and 5 bases at J, with 11 bases in the middle. Written as DNA, the CDR3 is TGTGCCAGTAGTAGCCTAGGTCGGTATGGCTACACCTTC. Translation: CASSSLGRYGYTF.

V is TRBV6-6 and J is TRBJ2-5, with D unresolved. CDR3 length: 15 residues. Trimming cost V 0 bases and J 1 base, with 9 bases left between them. Germline V gene data show CDR1 as MNHNY and CDR2 as SVGAGI (reference sequence). For the CDR3, the DNA is TGTGCCAGCAGTTACTCGACCGGATTCCAAGAGACCCAGTACTTC. This encodes CASSYSTGFQETQYF.

V and J are TRBV4-1 and TRBJ2-1; 8 nucleotides agree with TRBD2. The length of the CDR3 is 18 residues. The V segment lost 4 bases and the J segment 0 bases; nucleotides outside the gene matches: 11. Germline assignment: CDR1 MGHRA and CDR2 YSYEKL. CDR3 amino acids: CASSPGASGSLSYNEQFF. CDR3 nucleotide sequence: TGCGCCAGCAGCCCGGGGGCCAGCGGGAGCCTCTCCTACAATGAGCAGTTCTTC.

This clone has a handful of counts. This chain connects TRBV29-1 to TRBJ2-1, with TRBD2 identical over 10 bases. CDR3 length equals 12 residues. Germline values: CDR1 SQVTM, CDR2 ANQGSEA. The CDR3 sequence is CRASGGYNEQFF. DNA for the CDR3: TGCAGGGCTAGCGGGGGTTACAATGAGCAGTTCTTC.

This clone was seen ten or more times. Given the absence of the conserved phenylalanine or tryptophan at the CDR3 end, a read error is likely. Because the CDR3's place on the DNA is in doubt, the DNA is left out and the CDR3 is given as listed by TCRdb. The rearrangement uses TRBV19 and TRBJ1-2; the listed D gene, TRBD1, was not tested against the DNA. Germline loops: CDR1 LNHDA, CDR2 SQIVND (reference sequence). The CDR3 numbers 13 amino acids, ends counted. CDR3: CASSLLSGTGLRL.